This section outlines one T cell receptor (beta chain) sequence together with its context. Its specificity is not known. The data originate from a study of cytomegalovirus exposure and HLA in healthy donors. Primers: 60 Vbeta forward and 13 Jbeta reverse. Method: immunoSEQ multiplex PCR; TCRdb's copy keeps in-frame clones and lacks some. The data contain 120,000 or so clones, approximately 80% of them singletons. The CDR3 runs to 16 residues. Per the germline V gene, CDR1 is SGHVS and CDR2 is FNYEAQ. Trimming took 2 bases from V and 1 from J, leaving 12 bases between them. Study results and caveats: TCR beta chain V- and J-gene trimming was linked, in a later analysis, to a missense variant in DCLRE1C. CMV serostatus was the sole immune exposure information available.

The receptor comes from a male donor in good health and CMV-seronegative. The chain carries TRBV7-6 and TRBJ1-5, with a tentative D call TRBD1 (5 bases). Sequencing used PBMCs. The CDR3 DNA follows: TGTGCCAGCAGCTTATCAGGGTTGGGGAGCAATCAGCCCCAGCATTTT. It specifies CASSLSGLGSNQPQHF.